The 20 T cell receptor beta chains given below trace back to one sample, sequenced in a study of cytomegalovirus exposure and HLA in healthy donors. In the PCR, 60 Vbeta and 13 Jbeta primers were used. The protocol was immunoSEQ multiplex PCR, while the TCRdb copy is restricted to in-frame clones and leaves out a portion. Of 120,000 or so clones in the sample, 80% were seen once. Sequencing was done on a sample of PBMCs. These receptors all come from a man aged 45-65 years in good health and CMV-seronegative.

In the case of this clone: A read error may produce the germline difference seen at one junction end. V and J are TRBV7-2 and TRBJ2-2; D gene uncertain. This CDR3 is built from 16 residues. In germline, CDR1 is SGHTA, CDR2 FQGNSA. CDR3 coding DNA: TGTGCCTGCAGCTTTATACCTGAAGCGAGAACCGGGGAGCTGTTTTTT. This gives the protein CACSFIPEARTGELFF.

V gene TRBV19 combines with J gene TRBJ2-5; no clear D gene. Trimming removed 5 bases from V and 3 bases from J, with 10 bases in between. CDR1 LNHDA and CDR2 SQIVND come from the germline V gene (reference sequence). The CDR3 runs 13 residues. The DNA of the CDR3 is TGTGCCAGTAGTCCAATCGTAGAAGAGACCCAGTACTTC. Translation: CASSPIVEETQYF.

The V and J genes are TRBV10-3 and TRBJ2-1; possible D gene TRBD2, 5 bases. Germline V lookup: CDR1 ENHRY, CDR2 SYGVKD. Trimming removed 7 bases from V and 0 bases from J, with 10 bases in between. CDR3 length equals 14 residues. The CDR3 nucleotides are TGTGCCATCAATGAAGGACTCTCCTACAATGAGCAGTTCTTC. The encoded protein is CAINEGLSYNEQFF.

The rearrangement joins TRBV29-1 to TRBJ1-2; D is perhaps TRBD1 (5 bases). With 3 bases removed from V and 4 bases from J, the gap between germline ends came to 12 bases. The CDR3 spans 13 residues. The germline gives CDR1 SQVTM, CDR2 ANQGSEA. CDR3 in amino acids: CSVDFREGYGYTF. CDR3 nucleotide sequence: TGCAGCGTTGACTTCAGGGAGGGCTATGGCTACACCTTC.

This rearrangement joins TRBV2 to TRBJ2-2; D uncertain. The germline V and J ends were trimmed by 5 bases and 0 bases, with 10 bases remaining between them. The CDR3 spans 15 residues. Germline lookup yields CDR1 SNHLY and CDR2 FYNNEI. CDR3 residues: CASSSLRSNTGELFF. The DNA of the CDR3 is TGTGCCAGCAGTTCGTTGAGATCGAACACCGGGGAGCTGTTTTTT.

This rearrangement joins TRBV27 to TRBJ2-2; TRBD2 agrees at 8 bases. The V gene end was trimmed by 3 bases and the J gene end by 2 bases; junction bases not matched to a gene: 5. CDR1 MNHEY and CDR2 SMNVEV come from the germline V gene (reference sequence). This CDR3 spans 16 amino acids. The CDR3 sequence: CASSFGLAGNTGELFF. The CDR3 nucleotides are TGTGCCAGCAGTTTCGGGCTAGCGGGTAACACCGGGGAGCTGTTTTTT.

The chain has TRBV9 and TRBJ1-2, with no clear D. V was pared by 0 bases and J by 4 bases, with 16 bases between. Germline V gene data show CDR1 as SGDLS and CDR2 as YYNGEE. The CDR3 is 16 residues long. The CDR3 is CASSVGGAKIPYGYTF. The CDR3 DNA is TGTGCCAGCAGCGTAGGAGGCGCAAAAATCCCCTATGGCTACACCTTC. The full variable domain, rest sourced from reference TRBV9 and TRBJ1-2, is DSGVTQTPKHLITATGQRVTLRCSPRSGDLSVYWYQQSLDQGLQFLIQYYNGEERAKGNILERFSAQQFPDLHSELNLSSLELGDSALYFCASSVGGAKIPYGYTFGSGTRLTVV.

The V and J genes are TRBV19 and TRBJ2-1; 9 bases are a match to TRBD1. V was clipped by 5 bases and J by 8 bases; unmatched bases: 10. The CDR3 contains 15 residues. Germline assignment: CDR1 LNHDA and CDR2 SQIVND (reference sequence). CDR3 region: CASSRTGTGSDEQFF. In DNA, the CDR3 is TGTGCCAGTAGTCGAACCGGGACAGGGTCTGATGAGCAGTTCTTC.

The chain employs TRBV28 and TRBJ2-3, with TRBD1 identical over 8 bases. Per the germline V gene, CDR1 is MDHEN and CDR2 is SYDVKM. The CDR3 is 17 amino acids. V lost 3 bases to trimming and J lost 1 base; unmatched junction nucleotides: 9. CDR3 protein: CASSFTFRDRRTDTQYF. CDR3 bases: TGTGCCAGCAGTTTTACCTTCCGGGACAGGCGCACAGATACGCAGTATTTT.

The V and J genes are TRBV7-9 and TRBJ1-5; no clear D. The CDR3 loop spans 13 amino acids. Germline V gene lookup returns CDR1 SEHNR and CDR2 FQNEAQ (reference sequence). Trimming took off 5 bases at V and 4 bases at J, with 9 bases between the two ends. CDR3 DNA sequence: TGTGCCAGCAGCCCTGGGAGAAATCAGCCCCAGCATTTT. Protein sequence: CASSPGRNQPQHF.

This chain links TRBV9 with TRBJ1-1, with D possibly being TRBD1 (5 bases). The CDR3 totals 13 residues. Per germline, CDR1 SGDLS and CDR2 YYNGEE. V was trimmed by 0 bases and J by 5 bases, leaving 8 bases between them. The CDR3 spells CASSVGGRTEAFF. In DNA, the CDR3 is TGTGCCAGCAGCGTAGGGGGGAGGACTGAAGCTTTCTTT. Based on the CDR3 plus reference TRBV9 and TRBJ1-1, the full variable domain is DSGVTQTPKHLITATGQRVTLRCSPRSGDLSVYWYQQSLDQGLQFLIQYYNGEERAKGNILERFSAQQFPDLHSELNLSSLELGDSALYFCASSVGGRTEAFFGQGTRLTVV.

This clone was seen only once. The chain has TRBV19 and TRBJ1-1, with D perhaps matching TRBD1 (6 bases). V gave up 6 bases and J gave up 0 bases, with 17 bases separating them. This CDR3 has 16 amino acids. Germline V lookup: CDR1 LNHDA, CDR2 SQIVND (reference sequence). The CDR3 bases are TGTGCCAGTAGCGCCGACAGGAGAGTTATGAACACTGAAGCTTTCTTT. It encodes CASSADRRVMNTEAFF.

The rearrangement uses TRBV2 and TRBJ1-5; TRBD1 matches at 8 bases. The junction had 11 bases not matched to a gene; V was cut back by 5 bases and J by 5 bases. Germline CDR1 is SNHLY and CDR2 is FYNNEI. The CDR3 contains 16 residues. Here the CDR3 reads CASSQSLGQVDQPQHF. Written as DNA, the CDR3 is TGTGCCAGCAGTCAGAGTTTGGGACAGGTCGATCAGCCCCAGCATTTT.

This clone was seen just once. The rearrangement joins TRBV28 to TRBJ2-2, with D possibly being TRBD1 (5 bases). Trimming stripped 4 bases from V and 7 bases from J, with 10 bases between. CDR1 MDHEN and CDR2 SYDVKM come from the germline V gene. CDR3 size: 13 residues. CDR3 loop: CASSWGVHGELFF. CDR3 DNA sequence: TGTGCCAGCAGTTGGGGCGTACACGGGGAGCTGTTTTTT.

This clone came up once. The chain recombines TRBV6-5 with TRBJ2-7, with TRBD1 matching over 10 bases. The CDR3 is made up of 14 amino acids. Per germline, CDR1 MNHEY and CDR2 SVGAGI. Trimming cost V 2 bases and J 5 bases; bases outside gene matches: 3. CDR3 protein: CASSYDRGQDEQYF. Written as DNA, the CDR3 is TGTGCCAGCAGTTACGACAGGGGGCAGGACGAGCAGTACTTC.

V and J are TRBV9 and TRBJ1-5; 7 nucleotides align to TRBD1. After removal of 3 bases from V and 0 bases from J, the junction contained 6 bases not matched to a gene. This CDR3 is built from 16 residues. From germline, CDR1 is SGDLS and CDR2 YYNGEE. CDR3 region: CASSAMGQYSNQPQHF. DNA for the CDR3: TGTGCCAGCAGCGCCATGGGACAGTATAGCAATCAGCCCCAGCATTTT. The entire variable domain, with the rest obtained from reference TRBV9 and TRBJ1-5, is as follows: DSGVTQTPKHLITATGQRVTLRCSPRSGDLSVYWYQQSLDQGLQFLIQYYNGEERAKGNILERFSAQQFPDLHSELNLSSLELGDSALYFCASSAMGQYSNQPQHFGDGTRLSIL.

The genes are TRBV28 and TRBJ1-5, with TRBD1 matching 7 bases. CDR3 length: 15 residues. Per germline, CDR1 MDHEN and CDR2 SYDVKM. The junction had 7 bases not matched to a gene; V was cut back by 5 bases and J by 3 bases. The CDR3 loop reads CASSDDRVDNQPQHF. The CDR3 bases are TGTGCCAGCAGTGACGACAGGGTGGACAATCAGCCCCAGCATTTT.

The chain is built from TRBV10-3 and TRBJ2-5, with TRBD1 matching 9 bases. This CDR3 comprises 17 residues. The junction had 12 bases not matched to a gene; V was cut back by 6 bases and J by 1 base. Germline values: CDR1 ENHRY, CDR2 SYGVKD. The CDR3: CAISSPRDREPQETQYF. The CDR3 coding sequence is TGTGCCATCAGCTCCCCCCGGGACAGGGAACCCCAAGAGACCCAGTACTTC.

This clone occurred once. The chain couples TRBV19 to TRBJ2-7, with D unclear. Trimming shortened V by 3 bases and J by 6 bases, and 18 bases separated the two germline ends. This CDR3 has 15 amino acids. Germline V gene lookup returns CDR1 LNHDA and CDR2 SQIVND (reference sequence). DNA of the CDR3: TGTGCCAGTAGTATTACCACCCCGGCTAGATCCGAGCAGTACTTC. Translating it yields CASSITTPARSEQYF. The full variable domain, rest sourced from reference TRBV19 and TRBJ2-7, is DGGITQSPKYLFRKEGQNVTLSCEQNLNHDAMYWYRQDPGQGLRLIYYSQIVNDFQKGDIAEGYSVSREKKESFPLTVTSAQKNPTAFYLCASSITTPARSEQYFGPGTRLTVT.

The chain combines TRBV27 with TRBJ1-1, with D unresolved. Germline V gives CDR1 MNHEY, CDR2 SMNVEV (reference sequence). This CDR3 is 14 amino acids long. V was trimmed by 3 bases and J by 0 bases, leaving 8 bases between them. This chain's CDR3 is CASSFLYMNTEAFF. The CDR3 DNA follows: TGTGCCAGCAGTTTCCTTTATATGAACACTGAAGCTTTCTTT.